Below, 26 T cell receptor beta chains from the same sample are listed, as sequenced in a study of T cell responses to AZD1222 COVID-19 vaccine. The table came from immunoSEQ multiplex PCR; TCRdb's copy has only in-frame clones and leaves some out. The table has 150,000 or so clones, 90% to 95% seen once. The input for sequencing was peripheral blood, taken on day 0 of AZD1222 vaccination. The receptors shown here come from an adult in good health.

CDR3 region: CASSQEWRGGPNEQFF. The CDR3 nucleotides are TGCGCCAGCAGCCAGGAGTGGAGGGGAGGGCCAAATGAGCAGTTCTTC. The chain employs TRBV4-3 and TRBJ2-1, with TRBD2 identical over 7 bases. Germline assignment: CDR1 LGHNA and CDR2 YSLEER. The junction had 12 bases not matched to a gene; V was cut back by 3 bases and J by 7 bases. The length of the CDR3 is 16 residues.

V and J are TRBV2 and TRBJ1-2; D remains unclear. This CDR3 is 14 amino acids long. V gave up 3 bases and J gave up 0 bases, with 8 bases separating them. Per germline, CDR1 SNHLY and CDR2 FYNNEI. Written as DNA, the CDR3 is TGTGCCAGCAGTGACTCCGTCCCTAACTATGGCTACACCTTC. Translation: CASSDSVPNYGYTF. Full variable domain (rest looked up from reference TRBV2 and TRBJ1-2): EPEVTQTPSHQVTQMGQEVILRCVPISNHLYFYWYRQILGQKVEFLVSFYNNEISEKSEIFDDQFSVERPDGSNFTLKIRSTKLEDSAMYFCASSDSVPNYGYTFGSGTRLTVV.

The genes are TRBV24-1 and TRBJ2-1, with 9 bases lining up with TRBD1. The V segment lost 4 bases and the J segment 5 bases; nucleotides outside the gene matches: 14. CDR1 and CDR2 from the germline V gene are KGHDR and SFDVKD. The CDR3 length is 18 residues. The CDR3 nucleotides are TGTGCCACCAGTGACCCCCGCCCGACAGGGGGTAAGGACAATGAGCAGTTCTTC. Protein sequence: CATSDPRPTGGKDNEQFF.

The V and J genes are TRBV7-3 and TRBJ2-1, with TRBD2 matching over 13 bases. Germline lookup yields CDR1 SGHTA and CDR2 FQGTGA. With V trimmed by 6 bases and J by 8 bases, 7 bases remained unmatched. This CDR3 is 15 amino acids long. The CDR3 region has the DNA TGTGCCAGCAGTCAAGGGACTAGCGGGAAGGATGAGCAGTTCTTC. Translating gives CASSQGTSGKDEQFF.

This clone has just a few counts. The rearrangement links TRBV19 to TRBJ1-5; 7 bases are a match to TRBD1. The V segment lost 3 bases and the J segment 7 bases; nucleotides outside the gene matches: 15. This CDR3 has 17 amino acids. The germline gives CDR1 LNHDA, CDR2 SQIVND (reference sequence). This chain's CDR3 is CASSMRNRRRGQQPQHF. For the CDR3, the DNA is TGTGCCAGTAGTATGAGGAACAGGCGGAGGGGGCAACAGCCCCAGCATTTT.

The V gene is TRBV7-9, the J gene TRBJ1-1, with D maybe TRBD1 (6 bases). Germline CDR1 SEHNR, CDR2 FQNEAQ (reference sequence). CDR3 length: 14 residues. V was pared by 3 bases and J by 5 bases, with 13 bases between. CDR3 DNA: TGTGCCAGCAGCTTTGGAGGGGGTGGTACTGAAGCTTTCTTT. This codes for CASSFGGGGTEAFF.

V gene TRBV27 combines with J gene TRBJ1-5, with 7 positions matching TRBD1. The CDR3 length is 14 residues. V was pared by 5 bases and J by 7 bases, with 8 bases of the junction left unmatched. Germline values: CDR1 MNHEY, CDR2 SMNVEV (reference sequence). The CDR3 spells CASSQGGSGQPQHF. The CDR3 DNA reads as TGTGCCAGCAGTCAGGGGGGGTCAGGGCAGCCCCAGCATTTT.

This clone was seen once. The chain combines TRBV30 with TRBJ2-7; 9 bases line up with TRBD1. Germline-derived CDR1 and CDR2 are GTSNPN and SVGIG (reference sequence). With 3 bases clipped from V and 7 bases from J, the junction kept 13 bases outside the gene matches. The CDR3 is made up of 15 amino acids. The CDR3 protein is CAWSRNRDRVIEQYF. The CDR3 DNA sequence: TGTGCCTGGAGCCGGAACCGGGACAGGGTAATAGAGCAGTACTTC. The whole variable domain, filled in from reference TRBV30 and TRBJ2-7, reads SQTIHQWPATLVQPVGSPLSLECTVEGTSNPNLYWYRQAAGRGLQLLFYSVGIGQISSEVPQNLSASRPQDRQFILSSKKLLLSDSGFYLCAWSRNRDRVIEQYFGPGTRLTVT.

This clone occurred a few times. DNA of the CDR3: TGTGCCTGGAGTGTACAGAGAGAGACCCAGTACTTC. Translating it yields CAWSVQRETQYF. This chain links TRBV30 with TRBJ2-5, with no clear D. Trimming stripped 0 bases from V and 4 bases from J, with 6 bases between. Germline CDR1 is GTSNPN and CDR2 is SVGIG (reference sequence). This CDR3 is built from 12 residues.

As DNA, the CDR3 is TGTGCCAGCTCCCCTGGGACTAGCGAGAATGAGCAGTTCTTC. Translation: CASSPGTSENEQFF. The V and J genes are TRBV18 and TRBJ2-1; 10 bases are shared with TRBD2. CDR1 KGHSH and CDR2 LQKENI come from the germline V gene. V shed 6 bases, J shed 7 bases, and the junction held 6 bases outside the gene matches. The CDR3 totals 14 residues.

V usage is TRBV28 and J usage is TRBJ2-7; 8 positions match TRBD2. The CDR3 is 14 amino acids. The junction had 10 bases not matched to a gene; V was cut back by 8 bases and J by 4 bases. The germline V gene has CDR1 MDHEN and CDR2 SYDVKM. CDR3 DNA sequence: TGTGCCAGCGTTAGCGGGGACTATCGTTACGAGCAGTACTTC. Its translation: CASVSGDYRYEQYF.

V and J are TRBV9 and TRBJ1-6, with 7 bases fitting TRBD1. Looked up from germline, CDR1 is SGDLS and CDR2 is YYNGEE. CDR3 length: 16 amino acids. After removal of 1 base from V and 7 bases from J, the junction contained 8 bases not matched to a gene. The CDR3 sequence is CASSVSPGQYNSPLHF. The CDR3, as DNA: TGTGCCAGCAGCGTATCCCCGGGACAGTACAATTCACCCCTCCACTTT.

The gene calls are TRBV21-1 and TRBJ2-5; the D call in the table, TRBD2, was not verified against the DNA. TRBV21-1 counts as a pseudogene. The CDR3 spans 16 residues. CDR3 sequence: CASSPSGQKYQETQYF. In DNA, the CDR3 is TGTGCCAGCAGCCCGAGCGGGCAGAAGTACCAAGAGACCCAGTACTTC.

The rearrangement uses TRBV27 and TRBJ1-6; D is unclear. The CDR3 is 13 residues long. The V end lost 6 bases, the J end lost 5 bases, and 8 bases lay between the germline ends. The germline CDR1 and CDR2 sequences are MNHEY and SMNVEV (reference sequence). CDR3 region: CASSFSDNSPLHF. Written as DNA, the CDR3 is TGTGCCAGCAGCTTCTCGGATAATTCACCCCTCCACTTT.

The chain has TRBV7-2 and TRBJ2-3; 8 bases align to TRBD1. The V gene end was trimmed by 3 bases and the J gene end by 3 bases; junction bases not matched to a gene: 5. This CDR3 has 15 amino acids. CDR1 and CDR2 from the germline V gene are SGHTA and FQGNSA. The CDR3 DNA reads TGTGCCAGCAGCTTCGGACAGGGTAGGACAGATACGCAGTATTTT. Translating gives CASSFGQGRTDTQYF. Combining the CDR3 with reference TRBV7-2 and TRBJ2-3 gives the whole variable domain GAGVSQSPSNKVTEKGKDVELRCDPISGHTALYWYRQSLGQGLEFLIYFQGNSAPDKSGLPSDRFSAERTGGSVSTLTIQRTQQEDSAVYLCASSFGQGRTDTQYFGPGTRLTVL.

The rearrangement links TRBV7-2 to TRBJ2-2; the D is unclear. The ends were cut back, 2 bases at V and 5 bases at J, with 6 bases in the middle. This CDR3 is 13 amino acids long. From germline, CDR1 is SGHTA and CDR2 FQGNSA. The CDR3 region is CASSLLSTGELFF. The CDR3 nucleotides read TGTGCCAGCAGCTTATTGAGTACCGGGGAGCTGTTTTTT.

The gene calls are TRBV5-1 and TRBJ1-4, with 9 nucleotides matching TRBD1. The V and J ends lost 3 bases and 1 base, in that order; junction bases with no gene match: 4. CDR1 and CDR2 (germline): SGHRS, YFSETQ. CDR3 size: 16 residues. CDR3 amino acids: CASSSDRGGTNEKLFF. CDR3 sequence (DNA): TGCGCCAGCAGCTCGGACAGGGGAGGAACTAATGAAAAACTGTTTTTT. The full variable domain, completed using reference TRBV5-1 and TRBJ1-4, is KAGVTQTPRYLIKTRGQQVTLSCSPISGHRSVSWYQQTPGQGLQFLFEYFSETQRNKGNFPGRFSGRQFSNSRSEMNVSTLELGDSALYLCASSSDRGGTNEKLFFGSGTQLSVL.

The rearrangement links TRBV19 to TRBJ2-7; maybe TRBD2 (5 bases). V shed 0 bases and J shed 7 bases, with 10 bases lying between them. The CDR3 covers 13 residues. Germline V CDR1 and CDR2: LNHDA, SQIVND (reference sequence). CDR3 coding DNA: TGTGCCAGTAGTATAGATCCCAGGACTGAGCAGTACTTC. This encodes CASSIDPRTEQYF. Looking up the rest from reference TRBV19 and TRBJ2-7 gives the full variable domain: DGGITQSPKYLFRKEGQNVTLSCEQNLNHDAMYWYRQDPGQGLRLIYYSQIVNDFQKGDIAEGYSVSREKKESFPLTVTSAQKNPTAFYLCASSIDPRTEQYFGPGTRLTVT.

The chain uses TRBV19 and TRBJ1-2; D is possibly TRBD1 (6 bases). Germline loops: CDR1 LNHDA, CDR2 SQIVND (reference sequence). Trimming cost V 7 bases and J 7 bases, with 16 bases left between them. The CDR3 has 13 amino acids. The CDR3 region has the DNA TGTGCCAGTACCTCAGGACAGAACCCTGGCTACACCTTC. Its protein is CASTSGQNPGYTF.

The chain combines TRBV30 with TRBJ2-2; D might be TRBD2 (5 bases). Trimming took 4 bases from V and 7 from J, leaving 13 bases between them. There are 13 residues in the CDR3. Germline V lookup: CDR1 GTSNPN, CDR2 SVGIG (reference sequence). CDR3 residues: CAWNSYGGGELFF. The CDR3 bases are TGTGCCTGGAACTCATACGGAGGCGGGGAGCTGTTTTTT.

This clone was seen a few times. The genes are TRBV6-5 and TRBJ2-3, with D tentatively TRBD2 (5 bases). Trimming stripped 7 bases from V and 1 base from J, with 6 bases between. CDR3 size: 12 residues. Germline values: CDR1 MNHEY, CDR2 SVGAGI. Here the CDR3 DNA reads TGTGCCAGCAAGAGGGGCACAGATACGCAGTATTTT. Translation gives CASKRGTDTQYF.

This sequence joins TRBV19 and TRBJ1-4; 8 nucleotides align to TRBD1. Germline V gene data show CDR1 as LNHDA and CDR2 as SQIVND (reference sequence). The CDR3 runs to 17 residues. V was clipped by 7 bases and J by 5 bases; unmatched bases: 15. CDR3 nucleotide sequence: TGTGCCAGTAAGAAGAGACAGGGGCCATCTGGGAATGAAAAACTGTTTTTT. Encoded protein: CASKKRQGPSGNEKLFF.

V gene TRBV24-1 combines with J gene TRBJ1-5; D unresolved. Germline V CDR1 and CDR2: KGHDR, SFDVKD. The CDR3 contains 16 residues. V lost 0 bases, J lost 0 bases, and 8 bases lay in between. CDR3 nucleotides: TGTGCCACCAGTGATTTGTCAGGAAATAGCAATCAGCCCCAGCATTTT. Amino acid sequence: CATSDLSGNSNQPQHF.

This clone was seen more than once but under ten times. This chain connects TRBV7-2 to TRBJ2-2, with D unclear. The V gene's germline CDR1 is SGHTA and CDR2 FQGNSA. This CDR3 is built from 15 residues. The V end was cut by 5 bases, the J end by 0 bases, with 10 bases between. The CDR3 sequence: CASSLTTANTGELFF. The CDR3 bases are TGTGCCAGCAGCCTTACTACGGCGAACACCGGGGAGCTGTTTTTT.

The chain is built from TRBV19 and TRBJ2-1; D call uncertain. CDR1 and CDR2 from the germline V gene are LNHDA and SQIVND (reference sequence). Trimming shortened V by 3 bases and J by 7 bases, and 13 bases separated the two germline ends. This CDR3 spans 14 amino acids. This CDR3 is CASSINPDENEQFF. The DNA for the CDR3 is TGTGCCAGTAGTATTAACCCAGATGAGAATGAGCAGTTCTTC.

This clone was detected only once. The chain recombines TRBV11-2 with TRBJ1-2; TRBD1 matches at 7 bases. Looked up from germline, CDR1 is SGHAT and CDR2 is FQNNGV. With V trimmed by 5 bases and J by 3 bases, 9 bases remained unmatched. The CDR3 has 15 amino acids. The CDR3 reads CASSPSRGRDYGYTF. The DNA of the CDR3 is TGTGCCAGCAGCCCAAGTAGGGGGCGCGACTATGGCTACACCTTC.